The T cell receptor (beta chain) under discussion was sequenced for a study of CD8 T cells in ankylosing spondylitis. General study points: As reported, disease-linked clones showed significant enrichment in matched ankylosing spondylitis synovial fluid. Disease-associated clones were CD8+ and fairly uncommon in peripheral blood.

A word on this clonotype: The antigen is not known.

V was clipped by 5 bases and J by 4 bases; unmatched bases: 7. The germline CDR1 and CDR2 sequences are DFQATT and SNEGSKA (reference sequence). There are 14 residues in the CDR3. TCRdb re-called the 5' RACE reads through MiXCR, storing one row per CDR3 protein. Of fewer than 350,000 distinct CDR3 sequences listed, around a tenth are singletons. V gene TRBV20-1 combines with J gene TRBJ2-3, with 9 bases matching TRBD1. The source of this sequence is a female donor with ankylosing spondylitis or in good health (not recorded which). Sequencing input: blood, either unsorted or a sorted T cell fraction (not recorded which). The CDR3 protein is CSAQGQGGSDTQYF. DNA of the CDR3: TGCAGTGCTCAGGGACAGGGAGGCTCAGATACGCAGTATTTT.